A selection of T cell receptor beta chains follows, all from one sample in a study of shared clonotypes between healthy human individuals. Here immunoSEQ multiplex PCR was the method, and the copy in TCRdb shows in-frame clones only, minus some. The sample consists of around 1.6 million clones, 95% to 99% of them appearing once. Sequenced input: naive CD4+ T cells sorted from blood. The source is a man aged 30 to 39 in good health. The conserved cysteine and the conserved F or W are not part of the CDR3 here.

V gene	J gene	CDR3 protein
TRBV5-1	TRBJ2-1	ASSLGVYNEQF
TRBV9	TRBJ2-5	ASSFRTGTQETQY
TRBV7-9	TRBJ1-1	ASSLRTRGGTEAF
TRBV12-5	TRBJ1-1	ASGTDRGMNTEAF
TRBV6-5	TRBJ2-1	ASSRRQGGNNEQF
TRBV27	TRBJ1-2	ASSLSQGDSYGYT
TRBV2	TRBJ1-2	ASSEITGGGYT
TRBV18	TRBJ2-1	ASSPVGPNEQF
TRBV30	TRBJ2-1	AWCQMNEQF
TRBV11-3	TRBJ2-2	ASSLFGTASSLNAGELF
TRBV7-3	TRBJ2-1	ASSLAGTSGHNEQF
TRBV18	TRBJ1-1	ASSPRGDTEAF
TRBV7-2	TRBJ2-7	ASSRDSLGDVEQY
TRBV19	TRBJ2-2	ASSISPMVPGELF
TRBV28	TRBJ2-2	ASSPPSGTLNTGELF
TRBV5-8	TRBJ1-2	ASSLDPGGGYT